The T cell receptor beta chain described here comes from a study of OX40 agonist ivuxolimab in advanced cancers. Study in general: At 0.01 to 10 mg/kg, ivuxolimab was administered intravenously to patients every 2 weeks. Overall study findings and caveats: Expanded peripheral T cells had an undetermined antigen specificity.

The CDR3 consists of 11 residues. Per germline, CDR1 MDHEN and CDR2 SYDVKM. V was clipped by 3 bases and J by 1 base, with 0 bases between them. Comments on this clone: The target antigen is unknown.

People who had autoimmune disease history or systemic immunosuppression were excluded. Here immunoSEQ multiplex PCR was the method, and the copy in TCRdb shows in-frame clones only, minus some. The table has roughly 87,000 clones, about 89% seen once. This chain joins TRBV28 and TRBJ1-2, with D hard to call. This specimen was CD4+ or CD8+ T cells sorted from blood, taken in a trial of the OX40 agonist ivuxolimab. The TCR was taken from an adult with an advanced solid tumor such as melanoma, head and neck, liver or kidney cancer. The CDR3 bases are TGTGCCAGCAGTTTTAACTATGGCTACACCTTC. This sequence encodes CASSFNYGYTF.